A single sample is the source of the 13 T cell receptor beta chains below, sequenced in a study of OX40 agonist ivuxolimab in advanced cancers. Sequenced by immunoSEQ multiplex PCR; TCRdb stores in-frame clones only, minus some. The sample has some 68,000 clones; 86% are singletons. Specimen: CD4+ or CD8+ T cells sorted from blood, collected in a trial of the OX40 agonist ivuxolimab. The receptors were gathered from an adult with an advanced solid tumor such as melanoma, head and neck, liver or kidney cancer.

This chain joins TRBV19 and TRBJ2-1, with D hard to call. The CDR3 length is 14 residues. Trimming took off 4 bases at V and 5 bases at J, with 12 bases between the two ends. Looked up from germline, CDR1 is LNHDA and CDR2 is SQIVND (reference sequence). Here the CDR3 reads CASSKGRQNNEQFF. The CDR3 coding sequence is TGTGCCAGTAGTAAGGGTCGGCAGAACAATGAGCAGTTCTTC.

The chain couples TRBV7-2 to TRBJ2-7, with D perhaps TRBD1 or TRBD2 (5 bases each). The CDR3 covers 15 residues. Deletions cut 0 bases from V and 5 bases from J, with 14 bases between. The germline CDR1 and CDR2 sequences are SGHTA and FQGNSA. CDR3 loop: CASSLALAGSNEQYF. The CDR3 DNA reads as TGTGCCAGCAGCTTAGCCTTGGCAGGGAGCAACGAGCAGTACTTC.

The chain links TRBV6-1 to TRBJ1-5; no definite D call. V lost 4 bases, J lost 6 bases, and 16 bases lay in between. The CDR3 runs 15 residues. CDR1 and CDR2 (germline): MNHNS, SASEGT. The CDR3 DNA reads TGTGCCAGCAGTGTGACCGGGGAAGTTGGTCAGCCCCAGCATTTT. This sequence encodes CASSVTGEVGQPQHF.

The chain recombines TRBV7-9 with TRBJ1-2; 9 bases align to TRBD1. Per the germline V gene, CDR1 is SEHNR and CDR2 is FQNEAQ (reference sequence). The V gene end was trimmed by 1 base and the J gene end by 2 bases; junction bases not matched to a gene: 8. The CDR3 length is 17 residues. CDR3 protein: CASSLGPTGQGNYGYTF. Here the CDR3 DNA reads TGTGCCAGCAGCTTAGGTCCTACGGGACAGGGAAACTATGGCTACACCTTC.

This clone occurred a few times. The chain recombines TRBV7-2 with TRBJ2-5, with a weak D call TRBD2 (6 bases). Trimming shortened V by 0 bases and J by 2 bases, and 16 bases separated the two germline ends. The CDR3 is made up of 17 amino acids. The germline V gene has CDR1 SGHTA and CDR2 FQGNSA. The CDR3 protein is CASSLAAAGSGQETQYF. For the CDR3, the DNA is TGTGCCAGCAGCTTAGCAGCGGCGGGAAGCGGACAAGAGACCCAGTACTTC.

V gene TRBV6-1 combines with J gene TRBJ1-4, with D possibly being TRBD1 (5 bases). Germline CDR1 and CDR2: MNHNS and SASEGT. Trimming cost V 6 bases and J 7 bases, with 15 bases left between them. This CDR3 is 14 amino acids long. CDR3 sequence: CASRNTGVGEKLFF. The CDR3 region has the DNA TGTGCCAGCAGGAACACAGGAGTTGGTGAAAAACTGTTTTTT.

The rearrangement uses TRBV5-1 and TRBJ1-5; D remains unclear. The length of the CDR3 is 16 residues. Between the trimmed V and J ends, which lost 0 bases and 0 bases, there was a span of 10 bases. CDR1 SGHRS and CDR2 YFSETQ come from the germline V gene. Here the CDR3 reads CASSLGPGDSNQPQHF. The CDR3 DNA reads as TGCGCCAGCAGCTTGGGCCCCGGTGATAGCAATCAGCCCCAGCATTTT.

The CDR3 reads CASRSDTTYEQYF. For the CDR3, the DNA is TGTGCCAGCAGGTCGGACACCACCTACGAGCAGTACTTC. J is TRBJ2-7 and V is TRBV6-1; possible D gene TRBD1, 5 bases. The CDR3 sequence is 13 residues long. Germline values: CDR1 MNHNS, CDR2 SASEGT. Trimming took 6 bases from V and 2 from J, leaving 11 bases between them.

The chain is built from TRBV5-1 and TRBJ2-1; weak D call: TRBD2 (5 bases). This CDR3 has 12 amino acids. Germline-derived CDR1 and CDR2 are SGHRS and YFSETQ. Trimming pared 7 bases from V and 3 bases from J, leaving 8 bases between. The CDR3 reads CASGRNYNEQFF. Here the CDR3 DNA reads TGCGCCAGCGGGAGAAACTACAATGAGCAGTTCTTC.

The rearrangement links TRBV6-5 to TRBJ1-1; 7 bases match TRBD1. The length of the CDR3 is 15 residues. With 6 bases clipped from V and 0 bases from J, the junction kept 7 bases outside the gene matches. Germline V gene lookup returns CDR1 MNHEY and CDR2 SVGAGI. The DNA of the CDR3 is TGTGCCAGCAGAAGCACAGGGGCCGTGAACACTGAAGCTTTCTTT. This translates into CASRSTGAVNTEAFF.

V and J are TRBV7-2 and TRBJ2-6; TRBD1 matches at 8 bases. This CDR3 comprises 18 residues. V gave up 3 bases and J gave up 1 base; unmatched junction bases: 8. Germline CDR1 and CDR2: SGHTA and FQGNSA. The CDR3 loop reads CASSFRQGLPSGANVLTF. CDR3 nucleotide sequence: TGTGCCAGCAGCTTCCGACAGGGGTTGCCTTCTGGGGCCAACGTCCTGACTTTC.

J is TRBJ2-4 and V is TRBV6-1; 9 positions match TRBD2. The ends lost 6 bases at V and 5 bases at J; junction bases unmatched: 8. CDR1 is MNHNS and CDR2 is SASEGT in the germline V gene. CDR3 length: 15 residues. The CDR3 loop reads CASRGEAGGQNIQYF. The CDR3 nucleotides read TGTGCCAGCAGGGGGGAAGCGGGAGGCCAAAACATTCAGTACTTC.

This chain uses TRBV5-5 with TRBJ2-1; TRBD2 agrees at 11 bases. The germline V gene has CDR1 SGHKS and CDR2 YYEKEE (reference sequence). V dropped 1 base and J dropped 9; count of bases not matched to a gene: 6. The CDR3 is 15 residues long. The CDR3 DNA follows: TGTGCCAGCAGCTTGACTAGCGGGAGCTCAAGTGAGCAGTTCTTC. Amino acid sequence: CASSLTSGSSSEQFF.